The 10 T cell receptor beta chains given below trace back to one sample, sequenced in a study of radiotherapy plus CTLA-4 blockade in lung cancer. Libraries were prepared by immunoSEQ multiplex PCR; TCRdb keeps only in-frame clonotypes and omits some of them. This table has tens of thousands of clones, around 76% appearing once. The sequencing used peripheral blood, collected from a patient treated with radiotherapy plus ipilimumab. Receptor source: a human donor with non-small cell lung cancer whose response to radiotherapy plus ipilimumab could not be evaluated. Some clones in this sample may be carry-over from other donors' samples.

DNA of the CDR3: TGCAGTCCGAAGCGGGGTGGAGAGCAGTTCTTC. Its protein is CSPKRGGEQFF. The rearrangement links TRBV20-1 to TRBJ2-1; 7 bases fit TRBD2. This CDR3 is 11 amino acids long. From germline, CDR1 is DFQATT and CDR2 SNEGSKA (reference sequence). V lost 8 bases to trimming and J lost 10 bases; unmatched junction nucleotides: 8.

The V gene is TRBV5-1, the J gene TRBJ2-5, with 8 bases identical to TRBD2. This CDR3 contains 16 residues. Germline lookup yields CDR1 SGHRS and CDR2 YFSETQ. Trimming removed 5 bases from V and 3 bases from J; junction bases left unmatched: 12. In nucleotides, the CDR3 is TGCGCCAGCAGTGGAATGGGTAGCGGGGCTGAAGAGACCCAGTACTTC. It yields the protein CASSGMGSGAEETQYF.

This chain joins TRBV27 and TRBJ1-1; no reliable D call. The V gene's germline CDR1 is MNHEY and CDR2 SMNVEV (reference sequence). The CDR3 covers 18 residues. Trimming stripped 2 bases from V and 1 base from J, with 20 bases between. The CDR3 is CASSLMPGPRGGNTEAFF. DNA of the CDR3: TGTGCCAGCAGTTTAATGCCGGGTCCCCGAGGAGGGAACACTGAAGCTTTCTTT.

The CDR3 reads CASSLGHMNTEAFF. In DNA form, the CDR3 reads TGTGCCAGCAGCTTGGGACATATGAACACTGAAGCTTTCTTT. V usage is TRBV5-6 and J usage is TRBJ1-1; D ambiguous. The CDR3 totals 14 residues. V lost 0 bases and J lost 0, with 6 bases in between. The germline gives CDR1 SGHDT, CDR2 YYEEEE.

J is TRBJ2-7 and V is TRBV7-2; D might be TRBD2 (5 bases). Trimming removed 5 bases from V and 6 bases from J, with 14 bases in between. The length of the CDR3 is 13 residues. CDR1 and CDR2 (germline): SGHTA, FQGNSA. This chain's CDR3 is CASSPRTGSEQYF. CDR3 sequence (DNA): TGTGCCAGCAGCCCCCGGACGGGAAGCGAGCAGTACTTC.

The chain combines TRBV7-9 with TRBJ1-1, with 10 positions matching TRBD1. The CDR3 is made up of 14 amino acids. Germline V gives CDR1 SEHNR, CDR2 FQNEAQ (reference sequence). V gave up 4 bases and J gave up 10 bases; unmatched junction bases: 9. CDR3 DNA: TGTGCCAGCAGCTCCGGGACAGGGGCCTTCCTAGCTTTCTTT. Amino acids: CASSSGTGAFLAFF. Variable domain in full (rest from reference TRBV7-9 and TRBJ1-1): DTGVSQNPRHKITKRGQNVTFRCDPISEHNRLYWYRQTLGQGPEFLTYFQNEAQLEKSRLLSDRFSAERPKGSFSTLEIQRTEQGDSAMYLCASSSGTGAFLAFFGQGTRLTVV.

There are a few counts of this clone. J is TRBJ1-5 and V is TRBV4-3, with D tentatively TRBD1 (6 bases). CDR1 LGHNA and CDR2 YSLEER come from the germline V gene. The CDR3 is 16 residues long. Deletions cut 0 bases from V and 4 bases from J, with 13 bases between. CDR3 region: CASSQDWTAGNQPQHF. CDR3 DNA sequence: TGCGCCAGCAGCCAAGATTGGACAGCTGGTAATCAGCCCCAGCATTTT.

This CDR3 is CASSAFTGTEAFF. DNA for the CDR3: TGTGCCAGCAGTGCCTTTACGGGGACTGAAGCTTTCTTT. The chain combines TRBV2 with TRBJ1-1, with D hard to call. V lost 4 bases, J lost 5 bases, and 11 bases lay in between. The germline gives CDR1 SNHLY, CDR2 FYNNEI. The CDR3 has 13 amino acids. Variable domain in full (rest from reference TRBV2 and TRBJ1-1): EPEVTQTPSHQVTQMGQEVILRCVPISNHLYFYWYRQILGQKVEFLVSFYNNEISEKSEIFDDQFSVERPDGSNFTLKIRSTKLEDSAMYFCASSAFTGTEAFFGQGTRLTVV.

V is TRBV5-1 and J is TRBJ2-5, with TRBD1 matching over 8 bases. With 4 bases clipped from V and 0 bases from J, the junction kept 2 bases outside the gene matches. Germline V gene lookup returns CDR1 SGHRS and CDR2 YFSETQ. This CDR3 contains 14 residues. CDR3 sequence (DNA): TGCGCCAGCAGCATACAGGGGGACCAAGAGACCCAGTACTTC. This translates into CASSIQGDQETQYF.

This clone was found once. Here the CDR3 reads CASSYTPSAVRELFF. CDR3 DNA sequence: TGTGCCAGCAGTTACACCCCCTCGGCGGTACGGGAGCTGTTTTTT. This rearrangement joins TRBV6-5 to TRBJ2-2; D unclear. The CDR3 runs to 15 residues. V was shortened by 2 bases and J by 9 bases, with 16 bases between the two germline ends. Looked up from germline, CDR1 is MNHEY and CDR2 is SVGAGI.